Below are 16 T cell receptor beta chains sequenced from a single sample in a study of control samples from healthy donors and cancer patients (dated by TCRdb to 2018 to 2021). The library was built by means of the immunoSEQ multiplex PCR assay. TCRdb limited this immuneACCESS table to in-frame rearrangements with V and J called. A share of clones is missing; checked studies link under half to unresolved V genes, and the rest is unexplained. Here the sample has about 100,000 clones; over 75% occur a single time. Together, the top ten hold 15% to 20% of the sample. The sequenced sample was blood. Source of these receptors: a woman between 45 and 65 years old in good health.

The chain joins TRBV18 to TRBJ1-3, with 7 positions matching TRBD1. V lost 1 base to trimming and J lost 0 bases; unmatched junction nucleotides: 3. Germline-derived CDR1 and CDR2 are KGHSH and LQKENI. This CDR3 is 16 amino acids long. CDR3 in amino acids: CASSPQGQSSGNTIYF. The CDR3 nucleotides read TGTGCCAGCTCACCACAGGGACAGAGCTCTGGAAACACCATATATTTT.

The chain carries TRBV20-1 and TRBJ2-5; D not certain. This CDR3 is 10 amino acids long. Trimming left V 4 bases short and J 3 bases short, with 3 bases between. Germline V gene sequence: CDR1 DFQATT, CDR2 SNEGSKA (reference sequence). The CDR3 spells CSAIEETQYF. CDR3 DNA: TGCAGTGCTATAGAAGAGACCCAGTACTTC.

The J gene is TRBJ1-2, the V gene TRBV9; tentative D call: TRBD1 (6 bases). The length of the CDR3 is 15 residues. Trimming stripped 0 bases from V and 2 bases from J, with 11 bases between. Germline V CDR1 and CDR2: SGDLS, YYNGEE. CDR3 residues: CASSVDRATNYGYTF. The CDR3 nucleotides read TGTGCCAGCAGCGTAGACAGGGCAACCAACTATGGCTACACCTTC.

V gene TRBV27 combines with J gene TRBJ2-7, with 9 nucleotides matching TRBD1. Germline V gene lookup returns CDR1 MNHEY and CDR2 SMNVEV (reference sequence). The ends lost 0 bases at V and 5 bases at J; junction bases unmatched: 11. The length of the CDR3 is 17 residues. The CDR3 DNA is TGTGCCAGCAGTTTATCCCGTATGGGGACAGGGACCCACGAGCAGTACTTC. It codes for CASSLSRMGTGTHEQYF.

This clone was detected once. The chain employs TRBV19 and TRBJ2-1; 11 nucleotides line up with TRBD2. J gave up 8 bases and V 3 bases, and 6 bases lay outside the gene matches. This CDR3 region has 15 residues. Looked up from germline, CDR1 is LNHDA and CDR2 is SQIVND (reference sequence). CDR3 region: CASSIVAGGPHEQFF. For the CDR3, the DNA is TGTGCCAGTAGTATCGTAGCGGGGGGGCCCCATGAGCAGTTCTTC.

This chain uses TRBV6-5 with TRBJ1-4; 10 positions match TRBD1. CDR3 length: 14 amino acids. The V gene's germline CDR1 is MNHEY and CDR2 SVGAGI. Trimming removed 8 bases from V and 7 bases from J; junction bases left unmatched: 7. CDR3 DNA: TGTGCCAGCGGCCGGGACAGGGGTGGTGAAAAACTGTTTTTT. This encodes CASGRDRGGEKLFF.

The V gene is TRBV5-3, the J gene TRBJ2-4, with 12 bases matching TRBD2. TRBV5-3 is reported as an ORF; its role is uncertain. The CDR3 is 21 amino acids. With V trimmed by 3 bases and J by 1 base, 17 bases remained unmatched. The CDR3 loop reads CARSSGLAGRGLVRAKNIQYF. CDR3 DNA sequence: TGTGCCAGAAGCTCCGGACTAGCGGGAAGGGGACTGGTCAGGGCCAAAAACATTCAGTACTTC.

Comment on this clone: Distinct nucleotide sequences in the sample also encode this CDR3. This rearrangement joins TRBV27 to TRBJ1-5, with D maybe TRBD1 (5 bases). Trimming stripped 0 bases from V and 2 bases from J, with 5 bases between. The CDR3 contains 14 residues. The germline V gene encodes CDR1 MNHEY and CDR2 SMNVEV (reference sequence). The CDR3 is CASSLSGGNQPQHF. The CDR3 bases are TGTGCCAGCAGTTTATCGGGGGGCAATCAGCCCCAGCATTTT.

The genes are TRBV28 and TRBJ1-1; 8 bases are shared with TRBD1. J gave up 5 bases and V 4 bases, and 3 bases lay outside the gene matches. The CDR3 covers 13 residues. The germline CDR1 and CDR2 sequences are MDHEN and SYDVKM. CDR3 sequence reads: CASSYRGRTEAFF. As DNA, the CDR3 is TGTGCCAGCAGTTACAGGGGGAGGACTGAAGCTTTCTTT.

V is TRBV4-3 and J is TRBJ2-1, with 10 bases identical to TRBD2. The J segment lost 8 bases and the V segment lost 2 bases, leaving 15 bases of the junction unmatched. The CDR3 extends over 18 amino acids. CDR1 LGHNA and CDR2 YSLEER come from the germline V gene. The CDR3 DNA follows: TGCGCCAGCAGCCAATCCCTCCCCCGGACTAGCGGTAGGTATGAGCAGTTCTTC. Protein product: CASSQSLPRTSGRYEQFF.

V usage is TRBV7-2 and J usage is TRBJ2-1; no reliable D call. CDR1 and CDR2 (germline): SGHTA, FQGNSA. Trimming removed 5 bases at V and 7 bases at J, with 12 bases between. The CDR3 is 13 amino acids. In DNA, the CDR3 is TGTGCCAGCAGCCCTTTTTGGGGAAATGAGCAGTTCTTC. Its protein is CASSPFWGNEQFF.

The V gene is TRBV2, the J gene TRBJ1-1; D ambiguous. Germline V CDR1 and CDR2: SNHLY, FYNNEI. The CDR3 is made up of 15 amino acids. V was clipped by 6 bases and J by 1 base, with 15 bases between them. CDR3 in amino acids: CASRRRDTSNTEAFF. CDR3 DNA sequence: TGTGCCAGCAGGAGGAGAGACACCTCGAACACTGAAGCTTTCTTT.

The V gene is TRBV6-6, the J gene TRBJ2-1; D not resolved. CDR1 and CDR2 (germline): MNHNY, SVGAGI (reference sequence). Trimming removed 0 bases at V and 4 bases at J, with 7 bases between. The CDR3 spans 14 residues. CDR3: CASSYSRYYNEQFF. CDR3 in DNA: TGTGCCAGCAGTTACTCAAGGTATTACAATGAGCAGTTCTTC.

About this clone: This sample includes further DNA sequences coding for the same CDR3. The CDR3 DNA reads TGTGCCAGCAGCTCCCTTCGGGCTCTTTACTCTGGGGCCAACGTCCTGACTTTC. Protein sequence: CASSSLRALYSGANVLTF. This chain links TRBV27 with TRBJ2-6; D is uncertain. Per germline, CDR1 MNHEY and CDR2 SMNVEV (reference sequence). V was pared by 6 bases and J by 0 bases, with 18 bases between. The CDR3 runs to 18 residues.

V and J are TRBV4-1 and TRBJ1-2; no clear D gene. This CDR3 comprises 14 residues. Trimming took 0 bases from V and 4 from J, leaving 9 bases between them. Germline lookup yields CDR1 MGHRA and CDR2 YSYEKL. CDR3 amino acids: CASSQEGAGYGYTF. For the CDR3, the DNA is TGCGCCAGCAGCCAAGAAGGAGCGGGCTATGGCTACACCTTC.

The chain carries TRBV6-1 and TRBJ2-7; D gene ambiguous. Germline loops: CDR1 MNHNS, CDR2 SASEGT. This CDR3 comprises 16 residues. Trimming stripped 1 base from V and 0 bases from J, with 13 bases between. The CDR3 region is CASSEESYLNSYEQYF. The CDR3 region has the DNA TGTGCCAGCAGTGAAGAATCCTATCTGAACTCCTACGAGCAGTACTTC.